This TCR beta chain is from a study of human T cells and chemical hapten exposure. The wider study: From small differences in pooled library volume came most of the variation in per-sample TCR yields.

As for time point: pre-sensitization, week 0. Described treatment: therapeutic diphenylcyclopropenone sensitization with weekly scalp DPC. J was trimmed by 10 bases and V by 2 bases; bases with no gene match: 10. Germline V gene data show CDR1 as MNHEY and CDR2 as SVGEGT. The CDR3 runs to 14 residues. TCRdb ran MiXCR on the RACE reads and lists one entry per CDR3 protein. The sample contains about 120,000 distinct CDR3 sequences, approximately 15% of which appear only once. This specimen consisted of whole blood, obtained in connection with sensitization to the hapten diphenylcyclopropenone (DPC). The clonotype was recovered from a woman under 30 with alopecia areata. Some clones in this sample may be carry-over from other donors' samples. J is TRBJ1-2 and V is TRBV6-2 or TRBV6-3, with 7 bases identical to TRBD1. The CDR3 coding sequence is TGTGCCAGCAGTTACCCTTCCGGGACAGAGGCCTACACCTTC. It translates to CASSYPSGTEAYTF.